This TCR beta chain was found in a study of T cell repertoires in cytomegalovirus infection (dated by TCRdb to between 2018 and 2020). Regarding the research as a whole: Peptide stimulations targeted recently identified HLA-C-restricted CMV epitopes, whose presentation resists viral immunomodulation, together with well-studied HLA-B-restricted epitopes. Because public TCR beta signatures pointed to carriage of CMV infection together with the matching HLA type, the HLA type of each donor mattered for the analysis. Study-level results and caveats: In the ex vivo response, HLA-C-restricted CMV-specific TCR beta clonotypes were dominant, and in two of eight donors the single most frequent clonotype came from this HLA-C-restricted group. Carriers of CMV infection plus the relevant HLA type were discriminated by the cumulative frequency of public TCR beta family members in the study cohort and in an independent roughly 380-donor cohort.

The treatment or condition label corresponds to: in vitro stimulation with specific CMV peptide epitopes to enrich CMV-specific T cells. TCRdb lists the instrument as Illumina HiSeq 1500. TCRdb redid the processing of the public reads, applying fastp at Q25 and MiXCR, and retained in-frame beta chains. Each entry is one CDR3 protein sequence, shown with its most common DNA and genes. The sample data list tens of thousands of distinct CDR3 sequences, and roughly half of these were observed just once. More than 85% of the sample rests with the top ten. This clonotype was seen more than once but under ten times. Its antigen is still unknown. Per-nucleotide qualities are absent, and no much larger clonotype sits a single base away. In the germline V gene, CDR1 corresponds to SGHNT and CDR2 to YENEEA. V and J are trimmed by 5 bases and 6 bases, and the gene matches miss 12 bases of the junction. From its cysteine to its phenylalanine, the CDR3 spans 16 amino acids. Of all the DNA, just the CDR3 is kept, 48 bases in frame from base 1.

The specimen comprised CD8+ T cells from cultured PBMCs, sampled from culture after CMV antigen stimulation. Recombination linked TRBV11-3 to TRBJ2-1, with 8 bases matching TRBD1. This receptor was identified in a human donor in good health (CMV status not recorded). Some clones in this sample may be carry-over from other donors' samples. The CDR3 here reads CASSPPSAGGINEQFF. The nucleotide sequence is given as TGTGCCAGCAGCCCCCCCTCGGCAGGGGGCATCAATGAGCAGTTCTTC.